A selection of T cell receptor beta chains follows, all from one sample in a study of blood T cell repertoires in COVID-19. Sequenced by immunoSEQ multiplex PCR; TCRdb stores in-frame clones only, minus some. The sample lists 120,000 or so clones, more than 75% occurring once. Sequencing was done on a sample of peripheral blood. Source of these receptors: a human donor in a cohort sampled during active COVID-19. Each CDR3 is given with its conserved first and last residue. The D gene is left open where the match is weak. Clone size is shown for a subset of rows, as once, few, many or a class of expanded clone.

clone size	V gene	D gene	J gene	CDR3 DNA	CDR3 protein
NA	TRBV27	TRBD1	TRBJ1-1	TGTGCCAGCAGTCACGGAGACAGGGCGGGGAACACTGAAGCTTTCTTT	CASSHGDRAGNTEAFF
NA	TRBV10-1	TRBD2	TRBJ2-2	TGCGCCAGCAGATCCGGGACTAGCGGGGGACCGAACACCGGGGAGCTGTTTTTT	CASRSGTSGGPNTGELFF
NA	TRBV2	NA	TRBJ1-5	TGTGCCAGCAGTGATCGCAGAGGGGGGGATCAGCCCCAGCATTTT	CASSDRRGGDQPQHF
NA	TRBV4-1	TRBD2	TRBJ2-5	TGCGCCAGCAGCCATGCCCTTAGGAGCGGGGGGGCAAAAGAGACCCAGTACTTC	CASSHALRSGGAKETQYF
NA	TRBV7-9	NA	TRBJ2-2	TGTGCCAGCAGCTTATCAGAGCGGGCCGGGGAGCTGTTTTTT	CASSLSERAGELFF
NA	TRBV6-5	TRBD1	TRBJ2-3	TGTGCCAGCAGTTCACAGGGGGCAGGAGATACGCAGTATTTT	CASSSQGAGDTQYF
NA	TRBV5-6	NA	TRBJ2-2	TGTGCCAGCCGCCCAGTGAACACCGGGGAGCTGTTTTTT	CASRPVNTGELFF
once	TRBV28	TRBD1	TRBJ1-2	TGTGCCAGCAGTCCACAGGGGTCTGGCTACACCTTC	CASSPQGSGYTF
NA	TRBV28	NA	TRBJ2-1	TGTGCCAGCAGCGTCACGGGTCGGAACTACAATGAGCAGTTCTTC	CASSVTGRNYNEQFF
once	TRBV6-4	TRBD1	TRBJ1-6	TGTGCCAGCAGTGACTCGACCAGGGGGCCTAATTCACCCCTCCACTTT	CASSDSTRGPNSPLHF
NA	TRBV5-6	TRBD2	TRBJ2-1	TGTGCCAGCAGCTTGGAAACTAGCGGGAGAGGTAATGAGCAGTTCTTC	CASSLETSGRGNEQFF
NA	TRBV6-4	NA	TRBJ2-1	TGTGCCAGCAGTCCCGGGACACTACCGCATGAGCAGTTCTTC	CASSPGTLPHEQFF
NA	TRBV5-1	NA	TRBJ2-2	TGCGCCAGCAAACCAGGGGATTCGAACACCGGGGAGCTGTTTTTT	CASKPGDSNTGELFF
NA	TRBV10-3	NA	TRBJ2-3	TGTGCCATCAGTGCTAGCCAACGTCCCACAGATACGCAGTATTTT	CAISASQRPTDTQYF
NA	TRBV9	TRBD1	TRBJ1-2	TGTGCCAGCAGCGTTGACGGACAGGGGACCTATGGCTACACCTTC	CASSVDGQGTYGYTF
NA	TRBV6-6	TRBD2	TRBJ2-3	TGTGCCAGCAGTAAGAGGGGAGGGACTAGCACAGATACGCAGTATTTT	CASSKRGGTSTDTQYF